This record looks at one TCR beta chain sequence and its context. The data derive from a study of blood T cell repertoires in COVID-19. Here immunoSEQ multiplex PCR was the method, and the copy in TCRdb shows in-frame clones only, minus some. The repertoire holds 330,000 or so clones, with 85% to 90% as singletons. The CDR3 contains 16 residues. Deletions cut 5 bases from V and 3 bases from J, with 19 bases between. Germline lookup yields CDR1 SEHNR and CDR2 FQNEAQ (reference sequence). The sequenced material came from PBMCs or T cells enriched from blood (not recorded which). This clonotype originated in a woman in her twenties or thirties who had been exposed to COVID-19. This chain joins TRBV7-9 and TRBJ1-2; a weak D match, TRBD1 (5 bases). The CDR3 sequence is CASSLVGAGGDYGYTF. CDR3 nucleotides: TGTGCCAGCAGCCTCGTCGGTGCCGGGGGGGACTATGGCTACACCTTC. Filled out from reference TRBV7-9 and TRBJ1-2, the complete variable domain reads DTGVSQNPRHKITKRGQNVTFRCDPISEHNRLYWYRQTLGQGPEFLTYFQNEAQLEKSRLLSDRFSAERPKGSFSTLEIQRTEQGDSAMYLCASSLVGAGGDYGYTFGSGTRLTVV.